This T cell receptor (beta chain) was found in a study of synovial regulatory T cells in juvenile arthritis. Germline values: CDR1 WSHSY, CDR2 SAAADI. CDR3 length: 13 residues. DNA was not recorded. Matched peripheral blood accompanied the synovial fluid taken from each patient with active arthritis. The roughly 11 donors had active juvenile idiopathic arthritis, with 3 polyarticular and 8 oligoarticular cases. Its frequency marks this clone as medium-sized. Its antigen is still unknown. Notes on the study in general: Synovial Treg CDR3 sequences overlapped more with iaTregs than other circulating Tregs.

Data came from immunoSEQ multiplex PCR; TCRdb stores just in-frame clones and leaves some out. In total, the table holds a few thousand clones. The sequenced material came from Treg cells from the synovium. This clonotype was obtained from a donor between 2 and 29 years old with juvenile idiopathic arthritis. The chain links TRBV10-2 to TRBJ2-7. This CDR3 reads CASSEVTQVGQYF.